This T cell receptor beta chain originates from a study of metastatic and nonmetastatic thyroid tumors. Across the study: Repertoires from blood and tumor or nodule tissue of malignant and benign thyroid patients were compared. Study results and caveats: Reportedly, malignant thyroid tumors had significantly higher TCR beta diversity than benign nodules, in blood and tumor.

No treatment had been given to any patient before thyroid surgery. V was trimmed by 7 bases and J by 1 base, leaving 7 bases between them. From germline, CDR1 is MNHEY and CDR2 SVGAGI. The CDR3 contains 13 residues. Original analysis: A papillary thyroid cancer distant-metastasis classifier was built from CDR3 differences across clinicopathological groups. Using MiXCR, TCRdb re-called clones from the PCR reads. TCRdb, not the authors, supplied the V and J calls. The repertoire has 9,000 to 9,500 clones, 30% to 40% of them found once; the top ten carry around 15%. In this sample, this clone turned up a few times. What it binds is unknown.

The chain combines TRBV6-5 with TRBJ1-4, with D perhaps TRBD1 (5 bases). The sequencing input was adjacent normal tissue. This receptor was obtained from a female donor with papillary thyroid cancer or a benign thyroid nodule (not recorded which). Some clones in this sample may be carry-over from other donors' samples. The CDR3 protein is CASTRVTNEKLFF. The CDR3 nucleotides are TGTGCCAGCACCAGGGTAACTAATGAAAAACTGTTTTTT.